Listed below are T cell receptor beta chains from one sample, sequenced in a study of T cells in tumors after PD-1 blockade. Using immunoSEQ multiplex PCR, the repertoire was profiled, and TCRdb retains in-frame clones only, with some absent. The sample has some 47,000 clones, about four fifths seen once. Sample: PBMCs, taken before anti-PD-1 treatment. The receptor set was obtained from a human donor with basal cell carcinoma. Both conserved end residues are part of each CDR3. D genes are given only for firm matches. Some rows have no size entry. The others give once, few or many, or a class for an expanded clone.

cdr3_nt,cdr3_aa,d_call,j_call,v_call,clone_size
TGTGCCAGCAGTGGTATCATCATTCCGGGCAATCAGCCCCAGCATTTT,CASSGIIIPGNQPQHF,NA,TRBJ1-5,TRBV6-1,NA
TGTGCCAGCAGTCACCCAGGGGTTTCACCCCTCCACTTT,CASSHPGVSPLHF,NA,TRBJ1-6,TRBV27,few
TGTGCTAGTGGTTTGCTGAACACTGAAGCTTTCTTT,CASGLLNTEAFF,NA,TRBJ1-1,TRBV12-5,NA
TGTGCCAGCAGTTACTCTGGACAGGGGGCCTACGAGCAGTACTTC,CASSYSGQGAYEQYF,TRBD1,TRBJ2-7,TRBV6-5,few
TGTGCCAGCAGCCAACAGGCTTCCAGACTAGATTACACAGATACGCAGTATTTT,CASSQQASRLDYTDTQYF,NA,TRBJ2-3,TRBV4-2,NA
TGTGCCAGCCAGGGGGGGACAACCACGGAGACCCAGTACTTC,CASQGGTTTETQYF,NA,TRBJ2-5,TRBV7-3,NA
TGTGCCAGCAGCTTAGGTTTAGGGGTAGGTGAAGCTTTCTTT,CASSLGLGVGEAFF,NA,TRBJ1-1,TRBV13,medium-sized
TGTGCCAGCAGCCAAGATAAGACAGGTTGGTCGGGTGGCTACACCTTC,CASSQDKTGWSGGYTF,NA,TRBJ1-2,TRBV4-2,NA
TGTGCCACCAGTGCCGGGACTAGCGATGAGCAGTTCTTC,CATSAGTSDEQFF,TRBD2,TRBJ2-1,TRBV24-1,NA
TGTGCCAGCAGTTCTGACAGCTACAATGAGCAGTTCTTC,CASSSDSYNEQFF,NA,TRBJ2-1,TRBV6-6,NA
TGTGCCACCAGTGCTGGACAGATAGCAGGGGAGACCCAGTACTTC,CATSAGQIAGETQYF,NA,TRBJ2-5,TRBV24-1,NA
TGTGCCATCAGTGAGTCAAAAGGTGTGGCAGATACGCAGTATTTT,CAISESKGVADTQYF,NA,TRBJ2-3,TRBV10-3,few
TGTGCCAGCAGTCTTACAGGGGGCAACACCTTC,CASSLTGGNTF,TRBD1,TRBJ1-2,TRBV28,NA
TGTGCCAGTAGTTGGGGCAGGGGCCGTACAAGCTCCTATAATTCACCCCTCCACTTT,CASSWGRGRTSSYNSPLHF,NA,TRBJ1-6,TRBV19,NA
TGTGCCAGCAGACTTACAGGGGGGGATGGCTACACCTTC,CASRLTGGDGYTF,TRBD1,TRBJ1-2,TRBV7-2,NA
TGCGCCAGCAGCCAAGATTCGACCGTTGCATTACAGTTCTTC,CASSQDSTVALQFF,NA,TRBJ2-1,TRBV4-1,NA
TGCGCCAGCAGCTTGGGGGGACAGTCGGGCGGGGCAGCTTTCTTT,CASSLGGQSGGAAFF,TRBD1,TRBJ1-1,TRBV5-1,NA
TGTGCCAGCAGTCGCGGGGGGGCCTACGAGCAGTACTTC,CASSRGGAYEQYF,TRBD2,TRBJ2-7,TRBV12-3/TRBV12-4,NA
TGTGCCAGCAGTCCCGGGACACCACCTAACTATGGCTACACCTTC,CASSPGTPPNYGYTF,NA,TRBJ1-2,TRBV6-2/TRBV6-3,NA